The 32 T cell receptor beta chains given below trace back to one sample, sequenced in a study of T-cell reconstitution after alpha-beta-depleted transplantation in children. Unique molecular identifiers were built into the TCRbeta library. One entry per CDR3 protein, called by TCRdb with MiXCR from the PCR reads. The sample lists 440,000 or so distinct CDR3 sequences, over 40% occurring once. This specimen was PBMCs, taken before TCRalphabeta/CD19-depleted stem cell transplant. These receptors were taken from a girl aged 2 to 10 with aplastic anemia, due to receive a stem cell transplant.

CDR3 bases: TGTGCCAGCAGCCAGACCTTCCTGCTAGCGGGAACCTACAATGAGCAGTTCTTC. Its translation: CASSQTFLLAGTYNEQFF. The rearrangement uses TRBV3-1 and TRBJ2-1; 9 bases are shared with TRBD2. The CDR3 covers 18 residues. Germline CDR1 and CDR2: LGHDT and YNNKEL (reference sequence). V shed 3 bases and J 2 bases; nucleotides not matched to a gene: 11.

The table lists this clonotype with a few counts. The chain links TRBV11-3 to TRBJ1-6; D not resolved. Germline lookup yields CDR1 SGHNT and CDR2 YENEEA. CDR3 length equals 13 residues. V lost 0 bases and J 10 bases, leaving 7 bases between the germline ends. CDR3 amino acids: CASSLDGRSPLHF. The CDR3 nucleotides are TGTGCCAGCAGCTTAGATGGCCGATCACCCCTCCACTTT.

Here the CDR3 reads CASSAGEAKNIQYF. In DNA form, the CDR3 reads TGTGCCAGCAGCGCAGGAGAAGCCAAAAACATTCAGTACTTC. V gene TRBV5-5 combines with J gene TRBJ2-4, with D unclear. The CDR3 has 14 residues. CDR1 and CDR2 (germline): SGHKS, YYEKEE (reference sequence). Trimming pared 4 bases from V and 0 bases from J, leaving 8 bases between.

In the case of this clonotype: One junction end disagrees with the germline gene, perhaps due to a read error. The chain uses TRBV20-1 and TRBJ2-5; 9 nucleotides agree with TRBD1. CDR3 length: 15 residues. Germline V CDR1 and CDR2: DFQATT, SNEGSKA (reference sequence). The CDR3 DNA follows: TGCAGTGCTGGAGAGTTTGGGACAGGGCAGGAGACCCAGTACTTC. This codes for CSAGEFGTGQETQYF.

This clonotype was counted only a few times. The chain couples TRBV11-2 to TRBJ1-1, with a weak D call TRBD1 (6 bases). This CDR3 has 15 residues. Trimming cost V 8 bases and J 0 bases, with 16 bases left between them. Germline V gene sequence: CDR1 SGHAT, CDR2 FQNNGV. CDR3 amino acids: CASFMAGGMNTEAFF. CDR3 bases: TGTGCCAGCTTCATGGCCGGGGGCATGAACACTGAAGCTTTCTTT.

CDR3 sequence (DNA): TGTGCCAGCTCAGCCCAGGCGGGCTCCCAAGAGACCCAGTACTTC. It translates to CASSAQAGSQETQYF. The chain couples TRBV18 to TRBJ2-5; perhaps TRBD2 as D (5 bases). Trimming left V 5 bases short and J 1 base short, with 14 bases between. The CDR3 totals 15 residues. Germline lookup yields CDR1 KGHSH and CDR2 LQKENI.

This clonotype was counted only a few times. This chain links TRBV7-2 with TRBJ2-3; unclear D gene. Trimming took off 4 bases at V and 1 base at J, with 6 bases between the two ends. Germline V gene lookup returns CDR1 SGHTA and CDR2 FQGNSA. The CDR3 loop spans 13 amino acids. This CDR3 reads CASSYRRTDTQYF. The CDR3 coding sequence is TGTGCCAGCAGCTACCGACGCACAGATACGCAGTATTTT.

DNA of the CDR3: TGTGCCAGCAGTCAACAGACCTACGAGCAGTACTTC. This sequence encodes CASSQQTYEQYF. The chain carries TRBV6-2 or TRBV6-3 and TRBJ2-7; D remains unclear. The CDR3 consists of 12 residues. Germline CDR1 and CDR2: MNHEY and SVGEGT. With 5 bases removed from V and 2 bases from J, the gap between germline ends came to 7 bases.

As for this clonotype: Germline and junction disagree at one end, which may indicate a read error. V is TRBV5-1 and J is TRBJ1-1, with a tentative D call TRBD1 (5 bases). The CDR3 extends over 12 amino acids. CDR1 SGHRS and CDR2 YFSETQ come from the germline V gene. The CDR3 coding sequence is TGCCCCAGCAGCGCAGGGACTCCAGAGGCTTTCTTT. This encodes CPSSAGTPEAFF.

The rearrangement joins TRBV20-1 to TRBJ2-4; 8 nucleotides line up with TRBD1. There are 15 residues in the CDR3. V shed 4 bases and J 3 bases; nucleotides not matched to a gene: 8. CDR1 and CDR2 from the germline V gene are DFQATT and SNEGSKA (reference sequence). DNA for the CDR3: TGCAGTGCTAAGTACCCAGGGGGCCTCAAAAACATTCAGTACTTC. Translation: CSAKYPGGLKNIQYF.

V is TRBV20-1 and J is TRBJ2-7; 12 bases are shared with TRBD2. Germline V gene data show CDR1 as DFQATT and CDR2 as SNEGSKA (reference sequence). The ends lost 3 bases at V and 1 base at J; junction bases unmatched: 4. The CDR3 is made up of 15 amino acids. The CDR3 coding sequence is TGCAGTGCTAGCGTAGGACTAGCGGGGTCCTACGAGCAGTACTTC. This encodes CSASVGLAGSYEQYF.

The V call is TRBV9, the J call TRBJ2-7; perhaps TRBD1 as D (5 bases). V lost 0 bases and J lost 0, with 10 bases in between. Germline CDR1 and CDR2: SGDLS and YYNGEE. This CDR3 contains 15 residues. The CDR3 here is CASSVEQDPSYEQYF. CDR3 coding DNA: TGTGCCAGCAGCGTAGAACAGGATCCCTCCTACGAGCAGTACTTC.

This chain links TRBV28 with TRBJ2-5, with D tentatively TRBD2 (5 bases). Trimming took 7 bases from V and 3 from J, leaving 18 bases between them. Germline V gene data show CDR1 as MDHEN and CDR2 as SYDVKM. CDR3 length: 15 residues. The CDR3 region has the DNA TGTGCCAGCACCCTCCGGGGTACGTCAAAAGAGACCCAGTACTTC. Translated: CASTLRGTSKETQYF.

The rearrangement links TRBV10-3 to TRBJ2-7; D ambiguous. The V end lost 8 bases, the J end lost 4 bases, and 9 bases lay between the germline ends. Germline CDR1 and CDR2: ENHRY and SYGVKD. The CDR3 length is 11 residues. CDR3 nucleotides: TGTGCCATCGGTGTAGGATACGAGCAGTACTTC. Protein: CAIGVGYEQYF.

This clonotype was counted ten times or more. This chain uses TRBV14 with TRBJ2-1, with D hard to call. Trimming shortened V by 1 base and J by 8 bases, and 3 bases separated the two germline ends. Germline CDR1 reads SGHDN; CDR2 reads FVKESK. This CDR3 contains 11 residues. CDR3 coding DNA: TGTGCCAGCAGCCAAGCTGATGAGCAGTTCTTC. Protein sequence: CASSQADEQFF. The whole variable domain, remainder taken from reference TRBV14 and TRBJ2-1, is EAGVTQFPSHSVIEKGQTVTLRCDPISGHDNLYWYRRVMGKEIKFLLHFVKESKQDESGMPNNRFLAERTGGTYSTLKVQPAELEDSGVYFCASSQADEQFFGPGTRLTVL.

A few counts support this clonotype. CDR3 bases: TGTGCCAGCAGCCTCCATCGAGGGGGGAACTATGGCTACACCTTC. This codes for CASSLHRGGNYGYTF. The chain uses TRBV7-2 and TRBJ1-2; D is possibly TRBD1 (6 bases). Germline V gene sequence: CDR1 SGHTA, CDR2 FQGNSA. The V end lost 5 bases, the J end lost 2 bases, and 15 bases lay between the germline ends. This CDR3 region has 15 residues.

The rearrangement joins TRBV10-3 to TRBJ1-1; D call uncertain. V was shortened by 0 bases and J by 0 bases, with 8 bases between the two germline ends. The CDR3 consists of 15 residues. Germline CDR1 is ENHRY and CDR2 is SYGVKD. This CDR3 is CAISESVIMNTEAFF. Written as DNA, the CDR3 is TGTGCCATCAGTGAGTCCGTCATCATGAACACTGAAGCTTTCTTT.

This clonotype occurred a few times. J is TRBJ2-2 and V is TRBV5-6, with D uncertain. V lost 4 bases and J 1 base, leaving 8 bases between the germline ends. Germline lookup yields CDR1 SGHDT and CDR2 YYEEEE. This CDR3 comprises 14 residues. CDR3 coding DNA: TGTGCCAGCAGCCCGACGGGGAACACCGGGGAGCTGTTTTTT. Translation gives CASSPTGNTGELFF.

The chain combines TRBV10-1 with TRBJ2-2, with 7 bases matching TRBD2. J gave up 0 bases and V 0 bases, and 1 base lay outside the gene matches. The CDR3 spans 16 residues. CDR1 is WNHNN, CDR2 SYGVQD, per germline (reference sequence). CDR3 protein: CASSESGGANTGELFF. The CDR3 DNA follows: TGCGCCAGCAGTGAGTCTGGGGGGGCGAACACCGGGGAGCTGTTTTTT.

This clonotype has only a few counts. V gene TRBV5-1 combines with J gene TRBJ2-7; possible D gene TRBD1, 6 bases. The length of the CDR3 is 13 residues. Germline V gene lookup returns CDR1 SGHRS and CDR2 YFSETQ. The V end was cut by 4 bases, the J end by 5 bases, with 13 bases between. This CDR3 is CASSQRGTHEQYF. CDR3 in DNA: TGCGCCAGCAGCCAGAGGGGGACCCACGAGCAGTACTTC.

V usage is TRBV4-2 and J usage is TRBJ1-5, with D perhaps matching TRBD1 (5 bases). Looked up from germline, CDR1 is LGHNA and CDR2 is YNFKEQ. The CDR3 loop spans 14 amino acids. The V end was cut by 4 bases, the J end by 10 bases, with 17 bases between. In nucleotides, the CDR3 is TGTGCCAGCAGCCCAACGGGCGACCGGGGCCCCCAGCATTTT. Protein: CASSPTGDRGPQHF.

This clonotype has ten or more counts. The chain has TRBV12-3 or TRBV12-4 and TRBJ1-6, with unresolved D. This CDR3 is built from 13 residues. V lost 6 bases and J lost 9, with 12 bases in between. The CDR3 nucleotides read TGTGCCAGCAGCCCTGAGACGATTTCACCCCTCCACTTT. Translation: CASSPETISPLHF.

There are many counts of this clonotype. This rearrangement joins TRBV5-4 to TRBJ2-1, with D unresolved. Germline V gene lookup returns CDR1 SGHNT and CDR2 YYREEE (reference sequence). V was pared by 0 bases and J by 10 bases, with 8 bases between. This CDR3 is 12 amino acids long. The CDR3 sequence is CASSLGVGEQFF. The CDR3 bases are TGTGCCAGCAGCTTGGGTGTCGGGGAGCAGTTCTTC.

This clonotype showed up many times. The V gene is TRBV20-1, the J gene TRBJ2-7; no clear D gene. This CDR3 contains 11 residues. The germline gives CDR1 DFQATT, CDR2 SNEGSKA (reference sequence). Trimming left V 6 bases short and J 5 bases short, with 11 bases between. DNA of the CDR3: TGCAGTGCCGCGGCTCGACACGAGCAGTACTTC. This translates into CSAAARHEQYF.

V usage is TRBV3-1 and J usage is TRBJ2-2, with D tentatively TRBD2 (6 bases). The CDR3 runs to 16 residues. The V and J ends lost 4 bases and 4 bases respectively, with 16 bases between them. Germline V lookup: CDR1 LGHDT, CDR2 YNNKEL (reference sequence). The CDR3 nucleotides read TGTGCCAGCAGCCCCTTGGAGGGGATTGCCACCGGGGAGCTGTTTTTT. This encodes CASSPLEGIATGELFF. Together with reference TRBV3-1 and TRBJ2-2, the CDR3 gives the full variable domain: DTAVSQTPKYLVTQMGNDKSIKCEQNLGHDTMYWYKQDSKKFLKIMFSYNNKELIINETVPNRFSPKSPDKAHLNLHINSLELGDSAVYFCASSPLEGIATGELFFGEGSRLTVL.

V gene TRBV7-2 combines with J gene TRBJ2-7, with D hard to call. Trimming pared 3 bases from V and 6 bases from J, leaving 12 bases between. The CDR3 extends over 13 amino acids. Per germline, CDR1 SGHTA and CDR2 FQGNSA. CDR3 nucleotides: TGTGCCAGCAGCTTTATAGTTTCGCCCGAGCAGTACTTC. Its protein product is CASSFIVSPEQYF.

The sample holds many counts of this clonotype. CDR3 region: CSAMGTSGSTDTQYF. The CDR3 coding sequence is TGCAGTGCTATGGGGACTAGCGGGAGCACAGATACGCAGTATTTT. The rearrangement links TRBV20-1 to TRBJ2-3; 12 bases match TRBD2. J gave up 0 bases and V 4 bases, and 2 bases lay outside the gene matches. The V gene's germline CDR1 is DFQATT and CDR2 SNEGSKA (reference sequence). The CDR3 extends over 15 amino acids.

The DNA for the CDR3 is TGCAGTGCCACGGTTGTGGTGCCGGGGTACGAGCAGTACTTC. This encodes CSATVVVPGYEQYF. The V and J genes are TRBV20-1 and TRBJ2-7, with a tentative D call TRBD2 (5 bases). Trimming removed 6 bases at V and 4 bases at J, with 19 bases between. Germline assignment: CDR1 DFQATT and CDR2 SNEGSKA (reference sequence). The CDR3 spans 14 residues.

This clonotype turned up a few times. The rearrangement uses TRBV6-1 and TRBJ1-5; the D is unclear. V lost 8 bases to trimming and J lost 7 bases, with 6 bases between them. Germline V gene lookup returns CDR1 MNHNS and CDR2 SASEGT. CDR3 length: 10 residues. The CDR3 nucleotides are TGTGCCAGCTCGGGCCAGCCCCAGCATTTT. Its protein product is CASSGQPQHF.

The chain recombines TRBV3-1 with TRBJ2-6; TRBD2 matches at 9 bases. Germline lookup yields CDR1 LGHDT and CDR2 YNNKEL (reference sequence). Trimming at V came to 2 bases and at J to 3 bases, leaving 8 bases not matched to a gene. The length of the CDR3 is 18 residues. The chain's CDR3 is CASSQRRGGARGANVLTF. As DNA, the CDR3 is TGTGCCAGCAGCCAACGTCGCGGGGGGGCCCGTGGGGCCAACGTCCTGACTTTC.

This clonotype was recorded a few times. The chain couples TRBV20-1 to TRBJ2-7; 9 nucleotides line up with TRBD1. V lost 6 bases to trimming and J lost 4 bases; unmatched junction nucleotides: 4. Germline V CDR1 and CDR2: DFQATT, SNEGSKA (reference sequence). The CDR3 is 12 residues long. The CDR3 loop reads CSAWTGAYEQYF. The DNA of the CDR3 is TGCAGTGCGTGGACAGGGGCATACGAGCAGTACTTC.

The genes are TRBV7-2 and TRBJ2-7, with D possibly called TRBD1 or TRBD2 (5 bases each). This CDR3 comprises 13 residues. The V gene lost 0 bases and the J gene lost 6 bases, with 9 bases spanning the gap. The germline gives CDR1 SGHTA, CDR2 FQGNSA. In DNA form, the CDR3 reads TGTGCCAGCAGCTTAGCTGAGGGGTCCGAGCAGTACTTC. Encoded protein: CASSLAEGSEQYF.